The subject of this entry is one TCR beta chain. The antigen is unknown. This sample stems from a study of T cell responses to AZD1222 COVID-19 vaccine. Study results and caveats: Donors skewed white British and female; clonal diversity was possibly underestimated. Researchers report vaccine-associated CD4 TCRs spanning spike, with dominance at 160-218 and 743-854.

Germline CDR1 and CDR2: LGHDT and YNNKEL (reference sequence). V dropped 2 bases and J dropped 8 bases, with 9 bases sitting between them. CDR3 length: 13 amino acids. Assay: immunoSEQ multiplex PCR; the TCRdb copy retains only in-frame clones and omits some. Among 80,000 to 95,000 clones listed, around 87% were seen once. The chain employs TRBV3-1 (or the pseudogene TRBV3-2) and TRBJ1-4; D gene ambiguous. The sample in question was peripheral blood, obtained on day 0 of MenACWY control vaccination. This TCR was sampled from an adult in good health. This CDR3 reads CASSQIEWEKLFF. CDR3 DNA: TGTGCCAGCAGCCAAATTGAGTGGGAAAAACTGTTTTTT.